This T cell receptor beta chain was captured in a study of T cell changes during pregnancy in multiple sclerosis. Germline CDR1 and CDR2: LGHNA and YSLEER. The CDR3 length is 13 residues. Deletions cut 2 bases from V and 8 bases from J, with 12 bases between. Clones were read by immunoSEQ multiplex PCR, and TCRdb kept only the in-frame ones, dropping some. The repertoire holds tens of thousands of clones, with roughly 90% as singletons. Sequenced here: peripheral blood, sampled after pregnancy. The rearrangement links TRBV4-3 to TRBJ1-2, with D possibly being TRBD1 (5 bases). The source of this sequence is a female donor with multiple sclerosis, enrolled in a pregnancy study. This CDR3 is CASSQTTVGGYTF. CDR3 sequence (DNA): TGCGCCAGCAGCCAAACGACAGTGGGGGGCTACACCTTC.